A single sample is the source of the 24 T cell receptor beta chains below, sequenced in a study of CD8 T cells in ankylosing spondylitis. TCRdb re-analysed the 5' RACE reads in MiXCR, keeping a single row per CDR3 protein. The sample lists a few hundred thousand distinct CDR3 sequences; around 18% were seen once. Study-wide findings and caveats: Blood of patients with ankylosing spondylitis appeared to be characterized by a TCR beta motif of fewer than 10 highly homologous variants.

No antigen has been identified for these receptors. The sequencing input was blood, either unsorted or a sorted T cell fraction (not recorded which). These TCRs come from a male donor with ankylosing spondylitis.

The chain joins TRBV20-1 to TRBJ2-1; D is perhaps TRBD1 or TRBD2 (5 bases each). The CDR3 runs 14 residues. Per germline, CDR1 DFQATT and CDR2 SNEGSKA (reference sequence). V dropped 1 base and J dropped 7 bases, with 14 bases sitting between them. The CDR3 DNA follows: TGCAGTGCTAGAGCGACGGGGCGCTTGAATGAGCAGTTCTTC. Translation: CSARATGRLNEQFF.

This clonotype occurred many times. The chain has TRBV4-3 and TRBJ2-3; 9 nucleotides align to TRBD2. The CDR3 totals 16 residues. Per the germline V gene, CDR1 is LGHNA and CDR2 is YSLEER. V trimming: 0 bases; J trimming: 7 bases; junction bases outside the gene matches: 8. The CDR3 reads CASSQDPAGGVNTQYF. The CDR3, as DNA: TGCGCCAGCAGCCAAGACCCAGCGGGAGGAGTAAATACGCAGTATTTT.

Of note for this clonotype: The junction and the germline gene differ at one end; a read error may be behind it. V gene TRBV12-3 or TRBV12-4 combines with J gene TRBJ2-1; tentatively, D is TRBD2 (6 bases). The CDR3 has 11 amino acids. The CDR3 nucleotides are TGTGCCAGCAGTTCCGGCGGGGTTTCGCTCTTC. It specifies CASSSGGVSLF.

The chain couples TRBV12-3 or TRBV12-4 to TRBJ2-1; D is possibly TRBD2 (7 bases). Trimming removed 8 bases at V and 10 bases at J, with 33 bases between. The CDR3 extends over 18 amino acids. CDR3: CASCPGEGEGHVSGEQFF. The CDR3 coding sequence is TGTGCCAGCTGTCCCGGTGAGGGGGAGGGCCATGTGTCGGGAGAGCAGTTCTTC.

The sample holds one count of this clonotype. This chain links TRBV5-5 with TRBJ2-7; D is uncertain. The V gene lost 5 bases and the J gene lost 1 base, with 7 bases spanning the gap. From germline, CDR1 is SGHKS and CDR2 YYEKEE (reference sequence). The CDR3 totals 12 residues. CDR3 DNA sequence: TGTGCCAGCAGGGGGAAATCCTACGAGCAGTACTTC. Residues: CASRGKSYEQYF. The entire variable domain, with the rest obtained from reference TRBV5-5 and TRBJ2-7, is as follows: DAGVTQSPTHLIKTRGQQVTLRCSPISGHKSVSWYQQVLGQGPQFIFQYYEKEERGRGNFPDRFSARQFPNYSSELNVNALLLGDSALYLCASRGKSYEQYFGPGTRLTVT.

This clonotype occurred a few times. J is TRBJ2-7 and V is TRBV27; 9 bases are a match to TRBD2. Trimming cost V 3 bases and J 3 bases; bases outside gene matches: 6. Germline CDR1 and CDR2: MNHEY and SMNVEV (reference sequence). The CDR3 is 15 residues long. CDR3 sequence: CASSFGAGGRYEQYF. The CDR3 DNA reads TGTGCCAGCAGTTTCGGAGCGGGAGGACGCTACGAGCAGTACTTC.

This clonotype was counted at least ten times. The J gene is TRBJ1-2, the V gene TRBV5-1; D not resolved. The germline V and J ends were trimmed by 5 bases and 0 bases, with 14 bases remaining between them. The CDR3 loop spans 15 amino acids. Germline CDR1 and CDR2: SGHRS and YFSETQ. CDR3: CASSNGETTNYGYTF. The DNA of the CDR3 is TGCGCCAGCAGTAACGGAGAGACAACTAACTATGGCTACACCTTC.

This clonotype was seen more than once but under ten times. The chain recombines TRBV5-6 with TRBJ1-1, with a possible D match to TRBD1 (6 bases). Deletions cut 0 bases from V and 7 bases from J, with 13 bases between. CDR3 length: 14 amino acids. In germline, CDR1 is SGHDT, CDR2 YYEEEE. CDR3 loop: CASSLGGDNFEAFF. CDR3 DNA sequence: TGTGCCAGCAGCTTGGGAGGGGACAACTTTGAAGCTTTCTTT.

The chain has TRBV20-1 and TRBJ2-4, with D possibly called TRBD1 or TRBD2 (5 bases each). The length of the CDR3 is 13 residues. The germline gives CDR1 DFQATT, CDR2 SNEGSKA (reference sequence). Trimming shortened V by 3 bases and J by 8 bases, and 14 bases separated the two germline ends. The CDR3, as DNA: TGCAGTGCTAGGGGGGACGGTTGGGACATTCAGTACTTC. This codes for CSARGDGWDIQYF.

The V gene is TRBV9, the J gene TRBJ2-7; 8 positions match TRBD1. The junction had 3 bases not matched to a gene; V was cut back by 2 bases and J by 2 bases. This CDR3 comprises 14 residues. The germline V gene has CDR1 SGDLS and CDR2 YYNGEE. In DNA form, the CDR3 reads TGTGCCAGCAGCGTGACAGGGGATCCCTACGAGCAGTACTTC. This encodes CASSVTGDPYEQYF.

This clonotype was picked up a small number of times. This CDR3 is CASLDSSSYNEQFF. DNA of the CDR3: TGTGCCAGCTTGGACAGCAGCTCCTACAATGAGCAGTTCTTC. The chain joins TRBV18 to TRBJ2-1; D may be TRBD1 (6 bases). With 7 bases removed from V and 0 bases from J, the gap between germline ends came to 10 bases. The CDR3 has 14 residues. Per germline, CDR1 KGHSH and CDR2 LQKENI.

The J gene is TRBJ2-7, the V gene TRBV11-2, with TRBD1 as a possible D gene (5 bases). Trimming left V 2 bases short and J 7 bases short, with 18 bases between. The CDR3 length is 15 residues. CDR1 SGHAT and CDR2 FQNNGV come from the germline V gene. The CDR3 loop reads CASSLIATVLGEQYF. The CDR3 nucleotides are TGTGCCAGCAGCTTAATCGCGACAGTCCTAGGGGAGCAGTACTTC.

This clonotype has just a few counts. The rearrangement links TRBV27 to TRBJ1-4; 7 bases align to TRBD1. Germline assignment: CDR1 MNHEY and CDR2 SMNVEV (reference sequence). CDR3 length: 14 amino acids. Losses at the gene ends were 2 bases for V and 6 bases for J; bases not matched to a gene: 3. The chain's CDR3 is CASSLRQGHEKLFF. The CDR3 nucleotides are TGTGCCAGCAGTTTAAGACAGGGACATGAAAAACTGTTTTTT.

This clonotype was seen a few times. The genes are TRBV9 and TRBJ2-2; 8 nucleotides match TRBD2. CDR3 length equals 15 residues. V lost 0 bases, J lost 6 bases, and 4 bases stayed unmatched. Germline V gene sequence: CDR1 SGDLS, CDR2 YYNGEE. Here the CDR3 reads CASSVAGGAPGELFF. The CDR3 bases are TGTGCCAGCAGCGTAGCCGGGGGGGCCCCCGGGGAGCTGTTTTTT.

This clonotype has only a few counts. This chain links TRBV29-1 with TRBJ2-7, with TRBD2 identical over 9 bases. This CDR3 region has 13 residues. From germline, CDR1 is SQVTM and CDR2 ANQGSEA. With 6 bases clipped from V and 4 bases from J, the junction kept 7 bases outside the gene matches. In DNA, the CDR3 is TGCAGCGTGGGAGGGGCGGGAGGGTACGAGCAGTACTTC. Translation gives CSVGGAGGYEQYF.

This clonotype was seen a handful of times. The rearrangement links TRBV3-1 to TRBJ1-1; D is ambiguous. Trimming shortened V by 3 bases and J by 3 bases, and 14 bases separated the two germline ends. This CDR3 has 15 residues. Per the germline V gene, CDR1 is LGHDT and CDR2 is YNNKEL (reference sequence). CDR3 DNA sequence: TGTGCCAGCAGCCAGGGTGTTGCTTTTTACACTGAAGCTTTCTTT. This sequence encodes CASSQGVAFYTEAFF.

Concerning this clonotype: Without the conserved terminal phenylalanine or tryptophan, this CDR3 likely stems from a read error. V gene TRBV20-1 combines with J gene TRBJ2-1, with 10 bases lining up with TRBD2. V shed 4 bases and J 10 bases; nucleotides not matched to a gene: 13. Per the germline V gene, CDR1 is DFQATT and CDR2 is SNEGSKA (reference sequence). The CDR3 sequence is 15 residues long. CDR3 sequence: CSAKYLAGDSGEQFS. The CDR3 DNA is TGCAGTGCTAAGTACCTAGCGGGAGACTCTGGGGAGCAGTTCTCC.

The rearrangement uses TRBV29-1 and TRBJ2-1; TRBD2 is a possible D gene (5 bases). The CDR3 spans 13 residues. The V gene's germline CDR1 is SQVTM and CDR2 ANQGSEA. The V end was cut by 6 bases, the J end by 1 base, with 10 bases between. The CDR3 bases are TGCAGCGTGCCAGGACTGTCCTACAATGAGCAGTTCTTC. The encoded protein is CSVPGLSYNEQFF.

The chain combines TRBV29-1 with TRBJ2-7, with D uncertain. V lost 2 bases to trimming and J lost 2 bases, with 13 bases between them. CDR3 size: 14 residues. Per germline, CDR1 SQVTM and CDR2 ANQGSEA. CDR3 amino acids: CSVEYDTYPYEQYF. CDR3 DNA sequence: TGCAGCGTTGAATATGACACCTACCCCTACGAGCAGTACTTC.

The chain combines TRBV27 with TRBJ1-5; D ambiguous. Trimming cost V 3 bases and J 7 bases, with 13 bases left between them. The CDR3 contains 14 residues. Germline values: CDR1 MNHEY, CDR2 SMNVEV (reference sequence). DNA for the CDR3: TGTGCCAGCAGTTTTCGATCGGGGATCCAGCCCCAGCATTTT. Translation gives CASSFRSGIQPQHF.

In regard to this clonotype: No conserved phenylalanine or tryptophan is present at the end of the CDR3, so a read error is the likely explanation. The chain recombines TRBV10-3 with TRBJ1-2; weak D call: TRBD1 (5 bases). The germline V and J ends were trimmed by 3 bases and 2 bases, with 10 bases remaining between them. The CDR3 contains 14 residues. The germline V gene has CDR1 ENHRY and CDR2 SYGVKD. CDR3 region: CAISEAGPNYGYTL. DNA for the CDR3: TGTGCCATCAGTGAAGCAGGGCCGAACTATGGCTACACCCTC.

This clonotype has a count of ten or more. The V gene is TRBV29-1, the J gene TRBJ1-2; TRBD1 matches at 7 bases. CDR3 length: 13 amino acids. Germline loops: CDR1 SQVTM, CDR2 ANQGSEA. The V segment lost 4 bases and the J segment 4 bases; nucleotides outside the gene matches: 6. The CDR3 protein is CSVGTGPVYGYTF. The CDR3 DNA is TGCAGCGTTGGGACAGGCCCCGTCTATGGCTACACCTTC.

This clonotype was found a few times. This chain joins TRBV4-1 and TRBJ2-1; 12 nucleotides line up with TRBD1. Unmatched junction bases numbered 5, after V lost 1 base and J lost 4 bases. The CDR3 covers 17 residues. The germline gives CDR1 MGHRA, CDR2 YSYEKL. CDR3 bases: TGCGCCAGCAGCCAAGTAGAGGGACAGGGGGCTTACAATGAGCAGTTCTTC. Protein product: CASSQVEGQGAYNEQFF.

The rearrangement uses TRBV6-5 and TRBJ2-5, with D uncertain. CDR3 length: 12 residues. CDR1 MNHEY and CDR2 SVGAGI come from the germline V gene. Trimming pared 8 bases from V and 1 base from J, leaving 8 bases between. CDR3 region: CASGMGQETQYF. DNA of the CDR3: TGTGCCAGCGGAATGGGCCAAGAGACCCAGTACTTC.